This TCR beta chain was captured by sequencing in a study of CD8+ T cells in alopecia areata (dated by TCRdb to 2017 to 2018). Background for the entire study: The treated patients took part in an open-label pilot trial in which moderate-to-severe alopecia areata was treated with oral tofacitinib at 5 to 10 mg twice daily. Patients on tofacitinib were biopsied at baseline and after 4 and 24 weeks of treatment, and several of the patients also had a later scalp biopsy. Clonality in the scalp was compared among normal scalp (n=4), patchy alopecia areata scalp (n=8), and alopecia totalis/universalis scalp (n=8). Scalp tissue and sorted CD4+ and CD8+ peripheral blood T cells from patchy and totalis/universalis alopecia areata patients and from healthy controls were covered by human TCRbeta sequencing. RNA came from the PAXgene miRNA kit for fixed scalp, the miRNeasy kit for PBMCs, and the RNeasy kit for mouse skin. immunoSEQ multiplex PCR using 35 Vbeta forward primers and 13 Jbeta reverse primers was used to amplify TCRbeta CDR3 regions. In both human patients and the C3H/HeJ mouse model, the study applied high-throughput TCRbeta sequencing to look at T cell clonal expansion in alopecia areata. Patients received tofacitinib for 6 to 18 months and were then followed off drug for 6 months to check for delayed response and recurrence.

The library was obtained by the immunoSEQ multiplex PCR assay. To provide template for TCR sequencing, every sample had RNA extracted and reverse transcribed into cDNA. First-strand cDNA was synthesized with SuperScript III using a 2:1 mix of oligo-dT and random hexamers. A synthetic immune receptor repertoire was used to assess amplification bias, and residual bias was removed computationally. Processing in the source paper ran as follows. Raw reads were preprocessed for error removal, and CDR3 was defined according to IMGT conventions as running from the conserved cysteine to phenylalanine. Clonality was computed by normalizing Shannon entropy by log2 of the number of productive unique TCRs and subtracting the result from 1. CD4 or CD8 identity of scalp clones was inferred by cross-referencing scalp TCRbeta sequences with sorted blood CD4 and CD8 repertoires. In TCRdb, the immuneACCESS table is reduced to in-frame sequences with V and J assigned. These tables do not hold every clone; where another copy was compared, an unresolved V gene accounts for under half, and the others remain unexplained. V and J calls and clone size come straight from that table; D and trimming were deduced from the DNA. This sample comprises roughly 140,000 clones, about 51% of them detected only once. The ten top clones hold 15% to 20% of the sample.

According to the study, the label for this sample's time point signals: baseline before oral tofacitinib. Lesional scalp punch biopsies and peripheral blood were obtained from alopecia areata patients. After PBMCs were isolated by density centrifugation and stained for CD3, CD4 and CD8, a FACSAria was used to sort CD4+ and CD8+ T cells. Here is what the overall study found, with its caveats: Lesional scalp, especially in alopecia totalis/universalis, showed higher clonality and more expanded CD8+ clones than normal scalp, suggesting antigenic drive. Scalp TCR repertoire analysis is complicated because resident alphabeta T cells in normal human skin are also sequenced, whereas mouse skin is dominated by gammadelta T cells. TCR sequences shared between patients were less clear than in mice, possibly partly because of HLA diversity in the patient population.

As for this clone: Its antigen is currently not known. Per-base quality was not reported, and no clone a single base away is much larger than it.

The clonotype was recovered from a human donor with alopecia areata. The sample consisted of CD8+ T cells sorted from blood, taken at week 0.

CDR3 loop: CASSLYRGTEQYF. In nucleotides, the sequence is TGTGCCAGCAGTTTATACCGGGGTACGGAGCAGTACTTC. The chain was built from TRBV27 and TRBJ2-7; D gene: possibly TRBD2, on 5 matching bases. CDR1 MNHEY and CDR2 SMNVEV were looked up in the germline V gene (reference sequence). Trimming takes 1 base from V and 7 bases from J, and the germline ends sit 11 bases apart. Its CDR3 holds 13 amino acids, cysteine through phenylalanine. The CDR3 DNA has 39 bases and is translated from base 1.